These 10 T cell receptor beta chains were sequenced from one sample in a study of molecular identifiers for immune sequencing clone quantification. TCRdb used MiXCR to reprocess the PCR reads, holding one entry per CDR3 protein. Of hundreds of thousands of distinct CDR3 sequences listed, roughly a fifth are singletons. The source material was naive CD8+ T cells from blood, with Jurkat cell RNA spiked in. Subset indicated: FACS-sorted CD8+CD4-CCR7+CD45RA+ naive T cells. The receptors were sampled from a human donor in good health. Some libraries in this study had Jurkat cell RNA spiked in.

This clonotype showed up many times. This CDR3 reads CSARDRQVTF. The CDR3, as DNA: TGCAGTGCTAGAGATAGGCAGGTCACCTTC. The chain employs TRBV20-1 and TRBJ1-2; D is unclear. The CDR3 runs to 10 residues. Trimming cost V 0 bases and J 13 bases, with 9 bases left between them. Germline V CDR1 and CDR2: DFQATT, SNEGSKA (reference sequence).

As concerns this clonotype: With a much larger clone just one base away, this may be a read error. The CDR3 sequence: CASGQAGMFYEQYF. The CDR3 region has the DNA TGCGCCAGCGGCCAGGCAGGGATGTTTTACGAGCAGTACTTC. V usage is TRBV5-1 and J usage is TRBJ2-7; perhaps TRBD1 as D (5 bases). The V gene's germline CDR1 is SGHRS and CDR2 YFSETQ. The CDR3 totals 14 residues. With 7 bases removed from V and 4 bases from J, the gap between germline ends came to 18 bases.

The table lists this clonotype with a few counts. This chain uses TRBV18 with TRBJ2-2; the D is unclear. This CDR3 contains 13 residues. Germline V gene sequence: CDR1 KGHSH, CDR2 LQKENI. The germline V and J ends were trimmed by 2 bases and 6 bases, with 7 bases remaining between them. In DNA form, the CDR3 reads TGTGCCAGCTCACCAGTAGGATCCGGGGAGCTGTTTTTT. Amino acid sequence: CASSPVGSGELFF.

Notes on this clonotype: Because it lacks the conserved phenylalanine or tryptophan at the end, this CDR3 is likely a read error. The chain couples TRBV9 to TRBJ1-1, with 8 bases identical to TRBD1. This CDR3 has 13 residues. The germline CDR1 and CDR2 sequences are SGDLS and YYNGEE. V lost 7 bases and J lost 5; bases outside the gene matches: 7. This chain's CDR3 is CASSQGGGTEAFI. As DNA, the CDR3 is TGTGCCAGCTCACAGGGGGGGGGGACTGAAGCTTTCATT.

The chain couples TRBV29-1 to TRBJ2-5, with TRBD1 identical over 12 bases. This CDR3 has 15 amino acids. The ends lost 6 bases at V and 4 bases at J; junction bases unmatched: 9. Germline values: CDR1 SQVTM, CDR2 ANQGSEA. CDR3 residues: CSVNGDRGQRETQYF. The CDR3 region has the DNA TGCAGCGTGAATGGGGACAGGGGGCAGCGAGAGACCCAGTACTTC.

The table lists this clonotype with many counts. The chain joins TRBV4-3 to TRBJ2-7; the D gene is possibly TRBD2 (6 bases). V was trimmed by 3 bases and J by 6 bases, leaving 21 bases between them. Germline CDR1 and CDR2: LGHNA and YSLEER. CDR3 length: 16 amino acids. Written as DNA, the CDR3 is TGCGCCAGCAGCCACAGCATGCGACGGGGGATATTCGAGCAGTACTTC. It is translated as CASSHSMRRGIFEQYF.

The sample holds many counts of this clonotype. This sequence joins TRBV28 and TRBJ1-2; 7 bases map to TRBD1. CDR1 and CDR2 from the germline V gene are MDHEN and SYDVKM. Germline trimming cut 3 bases from V and 4 bases from J; bases unmatched to any gene: 8. The CDR3 is 15 amino acids. Here the CDR3 DNA reads TGTGCCAGCAGTTTCGGGACAGACACCCTCTATGGCTACACCTTC. Translation gives CASSFGTDTLYGYTF.

A few counts support this clonotype. The chain uses TRBV7-6 and TRBJ2-5, with TRBD2 matching over 7 bases. Trimming at V came to 1 base and at J to 7 bases, leaving 12 bases not matched to a gene. The germline V gene has CDR1 SGHVS and CDR2 FNYEAQ. The CDR3 is 16 residues long. The CDR3 bases are TGTGCCAGCAGCTTAGTCAGCTGGGGCCCGGGGGGGACCCAGTACTTC. It translates to CASSLVSWGPGGTQYF.

The chain links TRBV19 to TRBJ1-1; TRBD1 is a possible D gene (5 bases). CDR3 size: 15 residues. Trimming removed 3 bases from V and 0 bases from J, with 11 bases in between. Germline V gene lookup returns CDR1 LNHDA and CDR2 SQIVND (reference sequence). CDR3 sequence reads: CASSIDGGMNTEAFF. In DNA, the CDR3 is TGTGCCAGTAGTATTGACGGGGGAATGAACACTGAAGCTTTCTTT.

This clonotype was seen only once. It may be a read error: a sequence one base away is much more abundant. The genes are TRBV7-9 and TRBJ2-1; 9 bases match TRBD2. The ends lost 1 base at V and 2 bases at J; junction bases unmatched: 9. The CDR3 is 18 residues long. The germline V gene encodes CDR1 SEHNR and CDR2 FQNEAQ (reference sequence). The CDR3 is CASSLELGLAIPYNEQFF. The DNA for the CDR3 is TGTGCCAGCAGCTTAGAACTGGGACTAGCTATTCCCTACAATGAGCAGTTCTTC. Filled out from reference TRBV7-9 and TRBJ2-1, the complete variable domain reads DTGVSQNPRHKITKRGQNVTFRCDPISEHNRLYWYRQTLGQGPEFLTYFQNEAQLEKSRLLSDRFSAERPKGSFSTLEIQRTEQGDSAMYLCASSLELGLAIPYNEQFFGPGTRLTVL.